The 6 T cell receptor beta chains below were found in one sample sequenced in a study of molecular identifiers for immune sequencing clone quantification. One entry per CDR3 protein, called by TCRdb with MiXCR from the PCR reads. There are more than 450,000 distinct CDR3 sequences in the sample; about 20% occur only once, and around 0.84% lies in the top ten. The sequencing input was naive CD8+ T cells from blood, with Jurkat cell RNA spiked in. The subset was: FACS-sorted CD8+CD4-CCR7+CD45RA+ naive T cells. The origin of the receptors is a human donor in good health. Some libraries in this study had Jurkat cell RNA spiked in.

This clonotype was recorded at least ten times. The CDR3 is CASTTSAVYGYTF. The DNA of the CDR3 is TGTGCCAGTACCACATCGGCAGTCTATGGCTACACCTTC. The rearrangement uses TRBV19 and TRBJ1-2; D is uncertain. CDR1 LNHDA and CDR2 SQIVND come from the germline V gene (reference sequence). This CDR3 is built from 13 residues. V lost 7 bases and J lost 4, with 13 bases in between.

This clonotype was counted between two and nine times. The rearrangement joins TRBV28 to TRBJ2-7; 12 bases agree with TRBD2. Germline V gives CDR1 MDHEN, CDR2 SYDVKM. The CDR3 is 15 residues long. The ends lost 2 bases at V and 4 bases at J; junction bases unmatched: 3. The CDR3 reads CASSLPGLAGYEQYF. DNA for the CDR3: TGTGCCAGCAGTTTACCTGGACTAGCGGGGTACGAGCAGTACTTC.

This chain connects TRBV19 to TRBJ2-3, with 8 bases fitting TRBD1. V trimming: 7 bases; J trimming: 2 bases; junction bases outside the gene matches: 8. In germline, CDR1 is LNHDA, CDR2 SQIVND (reference sequence). The CDR3 is 15 residues long. The CDR3 DNA is TGTGCCAGTAAGTTCGGACAGGGAACCACAGATACGCAGTATTTT. Amino acid sequence: CASKFGQGTTDTQYF. Full variable domain (remainder filled in from reference TRBV19 and TRBJ2-3): DGGITQSPKYLFRKEGQNVTLSCEQNLNHDAMYWYRQDPGQGLRLIYYSQIVNDFQKGDIAEGYSVSREKKESFPLTVTSAQKNPTAFYLCASKFGQGTTDTQYFGPGTRLTVL.

V gene TRBV13 combines with J gene TRBJ2-3; 8 bases are a match to TRBD1. After removal of 4 bases from V and 2 bases from J, the junction contained 8 bases not matched to a gene. The germline V gene has CDR1 PRHDT and CDR2 FYEKMQ (reference sequence). The CDR3 spans 16 residues. CDR3 DNA sequence: TGTGCCAGCAGCTACAGAACAGGGGGAAACACAGATACGCAGTATTTT. Residues: CASSYRTGGNTDTQYF.

The sample holds a few counts of this clonotype. The chain recombines TRBV7-9 with TRBJ2-7, with 9 bases fitting TRBD1. Germline V gene lookup returns CDR1 SEHNR and CDR2 FQNEAQ (reference sequence). The J segment lost 4 bases and the V segment lost 4 bases, leaving 8 bases of the junction unmatched. The CDR3 covers 15 residues. CDR3 bases: TGTGCCAGCAGCTCCCGGGACAGGGTTCAGTACGAGCAGTACTTC. It specifies CASSSRDRVQYEQYF.

This clonotype was detected only once. This may be a read error, as it is one base from a much larger clone. The J gene is TRBJ2-7, the V gene TRBV10-3, with D unclear. V was clipped by 0 bases and J by 4 bases, with 7 bases between them. Per the germline V gene, CDR1 is ENHRY and CDR2 is SYGVKD. The length of the CDR3 is 13 residues. Here the CDR3 reads CAISESSSYEQYF. DNA of the CDR3: TGTGCCATCAGTGAGTCGAGCAGTTACGAGCAGTACTTC.